This T cell receptor beta chain was found in a study of cytomegalovirus exposure and HLA in healthy donors. 13 Jbeta primers and 60 Vbeta primers were used for the PCR. The data were produced by immunoSEQ multiplex PCR, yet TCRdb's version contains in-frame clones alone and is incomplete. Recorded for this sample: 220,000 or so clones. The CDR3 sequence is 17 residues long. Germline lookup yields CDR1 SGDLS and CDR2 YYNGEE. V lost 3 bases, J lost 0 bases, and 3 bases stayed unmatched. As to this clone: The antigen is undetermined.

Overall study findings and caveats: Most TCR sequences were uncommon, yet certain public TCRs appeared in many donors.

This sequence was found in a girl aged 2-9 years in good health and CMV-seropositive. The V gene is TRBV9, the J gene TRBJ2-1; 13 bases are shared with TRBD2. The sequencing sample was made of PBMCs. The CDR3 protein is CASSDRLAGGSYNEQFF. CDR3 coding DNA: TGTGCCAGCAGCGACAGACTAGCGGGAGGCTCCTACAATGAGCAGTTCTTC.